This T cell receptor beta chain was captured in a study of identical twins. Regarding the study as a whole: Out-of-frame alpha sequences that twins shared showed excess low generation probability. For monozygotic twins, models underestimated out-of-frame TCR alpha sharing. Abundant cord blood beta clonotypes carried fewer insertions; memory repertoires showed none.

There are 16 residues in the CDR3. CDR1 SGHRS and CDR2 YFSETQ come from the germline V gene. V lost 4 bases to trimming and J lost 2 bases; unmatched junction nucleotides: 9. Template switching added a universal primer site, and cDNA bore unique molecular identifiers. Using its own MiXCR run on the 5' RACE reads, TCRdb lists one record per CDR3 protein. The sample comprises about 480,000 distinct CDR3 sequences, approximately 15% of which are singletons, and about 0.54% rests with the top ten. The table lists this clonotype with many counts. Its antigen is as yet unknown. This sample was shared with a second study, whose subject was yellow fever vaccine responses in identical twins.

The chain carries TRBV5-1 and TRBJ2-4; 7 positions match TRBD2. Sequences were obtained from CD4+ T cells sorted from blood. This clonotype was obtained from a woman younger than 35 in good health. The CDR3 here is CASSTGLGQTKNIQYF. The CDR3 coding sequence is TGCGCCAGCAGCACTGGACTAGGCCAGACCAAAAACATTCAGTACTTC.